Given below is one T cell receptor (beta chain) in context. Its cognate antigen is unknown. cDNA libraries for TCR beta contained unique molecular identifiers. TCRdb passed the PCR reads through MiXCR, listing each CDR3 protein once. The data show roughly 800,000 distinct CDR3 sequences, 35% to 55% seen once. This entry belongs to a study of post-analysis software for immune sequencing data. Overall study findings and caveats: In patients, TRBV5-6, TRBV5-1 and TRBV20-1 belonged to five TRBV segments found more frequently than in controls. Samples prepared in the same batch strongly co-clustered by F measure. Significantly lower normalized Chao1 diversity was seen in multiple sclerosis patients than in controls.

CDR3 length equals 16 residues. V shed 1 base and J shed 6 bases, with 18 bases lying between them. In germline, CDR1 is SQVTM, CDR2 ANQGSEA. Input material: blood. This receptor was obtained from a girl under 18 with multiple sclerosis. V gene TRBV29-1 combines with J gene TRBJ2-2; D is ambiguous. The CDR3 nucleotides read TGCAGCGTTGAAGCCCTGGATAGTCAGCCCGCCGGGGAGCTGTTTTTT. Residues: CSVEALDSQPAGELFF.